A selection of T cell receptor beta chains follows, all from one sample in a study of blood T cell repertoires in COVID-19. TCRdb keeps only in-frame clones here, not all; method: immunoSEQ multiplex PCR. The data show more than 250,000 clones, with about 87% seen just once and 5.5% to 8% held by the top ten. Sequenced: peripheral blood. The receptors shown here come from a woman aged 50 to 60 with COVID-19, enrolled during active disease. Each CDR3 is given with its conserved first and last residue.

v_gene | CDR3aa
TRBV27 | CASSDFRGEEMTQYF
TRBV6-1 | CASSEAPTRGYTF
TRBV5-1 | CASSKGQESIGAEAFF
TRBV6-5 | CASSSQQGAGQPQHF
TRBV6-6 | CASSFRLGTGRQPQHF
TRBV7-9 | CASSLGTGYGNTIYF
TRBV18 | CASSPPSLDTQYF
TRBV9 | CASSPSLGNEQFF
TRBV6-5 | CASYRAGTEAFF
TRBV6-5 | CASSYTSGTLYNEQFF
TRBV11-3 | CASSRLAGGVNEQFF
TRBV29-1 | CSVGTGGGNQPQHF
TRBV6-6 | CASSPEASGSDYEQYF
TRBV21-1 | CASSFSGTDALNNEQFF
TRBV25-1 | CASMRQGLAETQYF
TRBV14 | CASSHQTLRESSYNEQFF
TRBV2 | CASGGTGGAYGYTF
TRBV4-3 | CASSRGRVASEQYF
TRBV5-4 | CASSQPRTGGLLEQYF
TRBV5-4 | CASSRGVPYEQYF
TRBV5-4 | CASTLWSASSTGELFF
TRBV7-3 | CASSYSGLAGGEQFF
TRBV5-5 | CASSLRLAGDTDTQYF
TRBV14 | CASSLTSWLMETQYF
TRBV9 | CASSVSGSNNEQYF
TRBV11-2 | CASSLVGQGNTGELFF